This record looks at one TCR beta chain sequence and its context. Compared with germline, one end of the junction differs, possibly owing to a read error. CDR1 and CDR2 (germline): LNHNV, YYDKDF (reference sequence). The CDR3 runs to 19 residues. The source of the sample is a study of blood T cell repertoires in COVID-19. Overall study: COVID-19 samples, acute and convalescent, were from the United States, Italy and Spain. Nucleic acid was either cDNA or gDNA, and it came from T cells, B-cell-depleted T cells, or PBMCs.

Study processing details: Reference gene primer amplification in the assay estimated nucleated cell counts. Profiled with immunoSEQ multiplex PCR; TCRdb holds only in-frame clones, not every one. From that table come the V and J calls and clone size; the DNA was used to work out D and trimming. The data contain approximately 52,000 clones, about 86% of them seen just once; the ten biggest clones take up 1% to 1.5%. This chain links TRBV15 with TRBJ2-4; 9 bases map to TRBD2. This receptor was taken from a man aged 60-69 years with acute or convalescent COVID-19. The sequencing sample was made of peripheral blood. The CDR3 DNA is TGTGCCACCAGCAGAGTTTACGGCGGAGAGGGACTAGCCAAAAACATTCAGTATTTC. Its translation is CATSRVYGGEGLAKNIQYF.